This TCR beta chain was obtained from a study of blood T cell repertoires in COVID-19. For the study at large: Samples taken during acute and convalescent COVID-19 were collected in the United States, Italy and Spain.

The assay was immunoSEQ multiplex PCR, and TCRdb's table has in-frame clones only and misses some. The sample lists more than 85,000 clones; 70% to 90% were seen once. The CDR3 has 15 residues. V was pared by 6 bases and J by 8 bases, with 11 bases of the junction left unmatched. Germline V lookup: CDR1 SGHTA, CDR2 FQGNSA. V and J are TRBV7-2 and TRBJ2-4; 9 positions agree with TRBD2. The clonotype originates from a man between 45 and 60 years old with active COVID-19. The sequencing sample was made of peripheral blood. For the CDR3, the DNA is TGTGCCAGCAGTTACCGCCGCGGGGGGGCTGACATTCAGTACTTC. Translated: CASSYRRGGADIQYF.